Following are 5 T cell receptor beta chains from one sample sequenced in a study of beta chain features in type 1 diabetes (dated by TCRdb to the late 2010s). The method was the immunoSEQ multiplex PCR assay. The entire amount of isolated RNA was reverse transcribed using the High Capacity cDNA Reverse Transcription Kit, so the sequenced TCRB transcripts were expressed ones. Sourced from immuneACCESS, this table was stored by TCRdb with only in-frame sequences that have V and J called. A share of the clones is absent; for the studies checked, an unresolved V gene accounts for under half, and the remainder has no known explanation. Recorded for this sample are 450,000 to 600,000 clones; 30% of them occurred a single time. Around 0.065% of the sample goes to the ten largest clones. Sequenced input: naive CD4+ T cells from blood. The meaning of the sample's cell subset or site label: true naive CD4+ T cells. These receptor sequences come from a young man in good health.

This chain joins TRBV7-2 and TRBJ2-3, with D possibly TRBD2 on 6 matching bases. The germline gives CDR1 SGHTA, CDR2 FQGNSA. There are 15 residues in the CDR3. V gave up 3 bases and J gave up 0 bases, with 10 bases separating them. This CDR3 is CASSFGGASTDTQYF. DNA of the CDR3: TGTGCCAGCAGCTTTGGCGGGGCTAGCACAGATACGCAGTATTTT. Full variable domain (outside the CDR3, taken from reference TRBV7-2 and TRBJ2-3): GAGVSQSPSNKVTEKGKDVELRCDPISGHTALYWYRQSLGQGLEFLIYFQGNSAPDKSGLPSDRFSAERTGGSVSTLTIQRTQQEDSAVYLCASSFGGASTDTQYFGPGTRLTVL.

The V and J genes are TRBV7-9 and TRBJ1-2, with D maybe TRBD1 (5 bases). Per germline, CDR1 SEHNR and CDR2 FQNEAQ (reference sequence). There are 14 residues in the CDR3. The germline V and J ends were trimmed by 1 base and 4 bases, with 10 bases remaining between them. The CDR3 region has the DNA TGTGCCAGCAGCTTAGTGGGACCAACCTATGGCTACACCTTC. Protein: CASSLVGPTYGYTF.

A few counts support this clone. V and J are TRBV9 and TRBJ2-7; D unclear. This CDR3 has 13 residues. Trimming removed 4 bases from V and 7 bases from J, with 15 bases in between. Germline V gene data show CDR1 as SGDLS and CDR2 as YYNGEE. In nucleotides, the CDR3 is TGTGCCAGCAGCCCCTCACTATCCCTGGAGCAGTACTTC. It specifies CASSPSLSLEQYF.

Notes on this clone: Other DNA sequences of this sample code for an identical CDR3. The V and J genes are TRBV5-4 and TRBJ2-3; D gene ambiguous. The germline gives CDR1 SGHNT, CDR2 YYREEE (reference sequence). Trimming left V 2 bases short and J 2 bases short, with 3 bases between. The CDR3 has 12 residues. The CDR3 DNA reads TGTGCCAGCAGCTTCTCCACAGATACGCAGTATTTT. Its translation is CASSFSTDTQYF.

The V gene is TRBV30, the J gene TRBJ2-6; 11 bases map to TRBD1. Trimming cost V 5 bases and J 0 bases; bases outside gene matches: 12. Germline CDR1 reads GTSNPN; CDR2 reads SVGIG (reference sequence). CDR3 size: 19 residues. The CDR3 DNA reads TGTGCCTGGCCCCCAGGACAGGGGGCTAAACGCTCTGGGGCCAACGTCCTGACTTTC. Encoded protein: CAWPPGQGAKRSGANVLTF.